This passage covers 5 T cell receptor beta chains from one sample sequenced in a study of T cells in Graves' hyperthyroidism and ophthalmopathy (dated by TCRdb to the late 2010s). Libraries were built with multiplex PCR. Sequencing relied on an Illumina HiSeq 2000. TCR beta CDR3 regions were amplified from RNA transcripts. For the first round of RT-PCR on the TCR CDR3, the HTBI primer set was used together with the Qiagen OneStep RT-PCR kit. The public reads were reprocessed in TCRdb via fastp at Q25 and MiXCR, keeping in-frame beta chains. Rows with one shared CDR3 protein collapse into an entry with the most common genes and DNA. This sample comprises some 720,000 distinct CDR3 sequences, around 15% of them detected only once. The top ten clonotypes cover 8.4% of the sample. The sequenced sample consisted of blood. The receptors shown here come from a man younger than 30 with Graves' hyperthyroidism.

This clonotype was observed a handful of times. The V gene is TRBV13, the J gene TRBJ2-1; 9 positions agree with TRBD2. The germline CDR1 and CDR2 sequences are PRHDT and FYEKMQ (reference sequence). This CDR3 spans 13 amino acids. The V segment lost 2 bases and the J segment 12 bases; nucleotides outside the gene matches: 5. The CDR3 DNA sequence: TGTGCCAGCAGCTTAAGTAGCGGGGGAGCGCAGTTCTTC. Residues: CASSLSSGGAQFF.

This clonotype was seen many times. This sequence joins TRBV12-3 or TRBV12-4 and TRBJ2-1; possibly TRBD1 or TRBD2 for D (5 bases each). V lost 3 bases, J lost 0 bases, and 9 bases lay in between. This CDR3 has 15 amino acids. CDR3 residues: CASSLSGPSYNEQFF. The CDR3 nucleotides are TGTGCCAGCAGTTTGTCGGGGCCCTCCTACAATGAGCAGTTCTTC.

A few counts support this clonotype. V and J are TRBV6-1 and TRBJ2-2; 8 bases match TRBD2. This CDR3 is 15 amino acids long. Germline CDR1 is MNHNS and CDR2 is SASEGT. V dropped 7 bases and J dropped 4; count of bases not matched to a gene: 8. The CDR3 region is CASITGLVGTGELFF. The CDR3 nucleotides read TGTGCCAGCATTACGGGACTAGTTGGCACCGGGGAGCTGTTTTTT.

The J gene is TRBJ2-7, the V gene TRBV11-2, with D possibly TRBD2 on 6 matching bases. V gave up 1 base and J gave up 3 bases, with 13 bases separating them. The germline CDR1 and CDR2 sequences are SGHAT and FQNNGV. The CDR3 totals 15 residues. CDR3 nucleotides: TGTGCCAGCAGCTTAGTGGCCGGGAGCGGCTACGAGCAGTACTTC. Protein: CASSLVAGSGYEQYF. The full variable domain, completed using reference TRBV11-2 and TRBJ2-7, is EAGVAQSPRYKIIEKRQSVAFWCNPISGHATLYWYQQILGQGPKLLIQFQNNGVVDDSQLPKDRFSAERLKGVDSTLKIQPAKLEDSAVYLCASSLVAGSGYEQYFGPGTRLTVT.

The chain uses TRBV5-1 and TRBJ2-7; 8 bases line up with TRBD2. The CDR3 has 14 amino acids. Per germline, CDR1 SGHRS and CDR2 YFSETQ. J gave up 5 bases and V 2 bases, and 6 bases lay outside the gene matches. CDR3 residues: CASSFTGGPDEQYF. The DNA of the CDR3 is TGCGCCAGCAGCTTTACGGGAGGGCCTGACGAGCAGTACTTC.